This T cell receptor (beta chain) comes out of a study of shared clonotypes between healthy human individuals. This CDR3 spans 11 amino acids. Unmatched junction bases numbered 0, after V lost 5 bases and J lost 7 bases. CDR1 is KGHSH, CDR2 LQKENI, per germline. The data were produced by immunoSEQ multiplex PCR, yet TCRdb's version contains in-frame clones alone and is incomplete. The table includes under 600,000 clones, almost 97% detected once. The chain combines TRBV18 with TRBJ1-1; TRBD1 aligns across 8 bases. The sequenced sample consisted of naive CD4+ T cells sorted from blood. Documented subset: CD45RA+ positively selected. The source is a woman aged 25-40 years in good health. CDR3 loop: CASSDRGEAFF. CDR3 bases: TGTGCCAGCTCAGACAGGGGTGAAGCTTTCTTT.